The rows below give T cell receptor beta chains drawn from one sample of a study of cytomegalovirus exposure and HLA in healthy donors. Libraries were prepared by immunoSEQ multiplex PCR; TCRdb keeps only in-frame clonotypes and omits some of them. The top ten hold 9% to 12% of the sample, which has about 160,000 clones, about 90% seen once. Sequenced material: PBMCs. These receptors were taken from a woman aged 18 to 35 in good health and CMV-seropositive. Each CDR3 is given with its conserved first and last residue. The D gene is left open where the match is weak. Rows may omit the clone size; those that give it use once, few, many or a size class.

>TRBJ2-2|NA|TRBV28|TRBD2
CASRKAGKYTGELFF
TGTGCCAGCCGAAAAGCGGGAAAGTACACCGGGGAGCTGTTTTTT
>TRBJ2-2|once|TRBV14|TRBD2
CASSQVLAGSGELFF
TGTGCCAGCAGCCAGGTTCTAGCGGGATCCGGGGAGCTGTTTTTT
>TRBJ2-7|NA|TRBV15|TRBD2
CATSRTGLDFEQYF
TGTGCCACCAGCAGAACTGGACTAGACTTCGAGCAGTACTTC
>TRBJ1-2|NA|TRBV4-1|NA
CASRVPRQGPNYGYTF
TGCGCCAGCAGGGTGCCCCGGCAGGGTCCTAACTATGGCTACACCTTC
>TRBJ2-5|NA|TRBV2|TRBD2
CASSEGGALSPQYF
TGTGCCAGCAGTGAGGGAGGGGCCCTCTCCCCCCAGTACTTC
>TRBJ2-3|few|TRBV5-4|TRBD2
CASKVGEREITQYF
TGTGCCAGCAAGGTGGGGGAGCGGGAGATCACGCAGTATTTT
>TRBJ1-2|NA|TRBV2|TRBD1
CASRDRGYGYTF
TGTGCCAGCAGGGACAGGGGGTATGGCTACACCTTC
>TRBJ1-5|few|TRBV6-6|TRBD1
CASSYLTGGWDQPQHF
TGTGCCAGCAGTTACTTGACAGGGGGCTGGGATCAGCCCCAGCATTTT
>TRBJ2-2|NA|TRBV2|NA
CASSSGNTGELFF
TGTGCCAGCAGTTCGGGGAACACCGGGGAGCTGTTTTTT
>TRBJ2-3|NA|TRBV5-1|NA
CASSLVADNTQYF
TGCGCCAGCAGCTTGGTGGCGGATAATACGCAGTATTTT
>TRBJ2-5|NA|TRBV6-5|NA
CASSYRGFSGETQYF
TGTGCCAGCAGTTACCGGGGGTTCTCAGGAGAGACCCAGTACTTC
>TRBJ2-7|NA|TRBV28|TRBD1
CASSQPRQGGEQYF
TGTGCCAGCAGTCAACCGAGACAGGGGGGCGAGCAGTACTTC
>TRBJ1-1|NA|TRBV5-1|TRBD1
CASSQTGANTEAFF
TGCGCCAGCAGCCAGACAGGGGCGAACACTGAAGCTTTCTTT
>TRBJ2-2|once|TRBV2|TRBD2
CASTKRGGLAGGANTGELFF
TGTGCCAGCACCAAGAGGGGTGGACTAGCGGGAGGGGCGAACACCGGGGAGCTGTTTTTT
>TRBJ1-1|NA|TRBV11-3|NA
CASSLDLGGYTEAFF
TGTGCCAGCAGCTTAGATCTGGGCGGGTACACTGAAGCTTTCTTT
>TRBJ2-1|NA|TRBV7-6|NA
CASRSRGGLSSYNEQFF
TGTGCCAGCAGATCAAGAGGTGGCCTCAGCTCCTACAATGAGCAGTTCTTC
>TRBJ2-1|NA|TRBV6-6|NA
CASSYRDEQFF
TGTGCCAGCAGTTACCGGGATGAGCAGTTCTTC
>TRBJ2-7|NA|TRBV30|TRBD2
CAWSRVAGPNYEQYF
TGTGCCTGGAGTAGGGTAGCGGGACCCAACTACGAGCAGTACTTC
>TRBJ1-4|NA|TRBV2|NA
CASSPPRGEKLFF
TGTGCCAGCAGTCCCCCTCGCGGGGAAAAACTGTTTTTT
>TRBJ2-3|NA|TRBV5-5|NA
CASSLYPQGGTDTQYF
TGTGCCAGCAGCTTGTACCCACAGGGAGGCACAGATACGCAGTATTTT
>TRBJ2-5|NA|TRBV27|TRBD2
CASSLIRREEETQYF
TGTGCCAGCAGTTTAATCCGGCGGGAGGAAGAGACCCAGTACTTC
>TRBJ2-1|NA|TRBV5-4|NA
CARSKGIEDEQFF
TGTGCACGGTCCAAGGGGATCGAGGATGAGCAGTTCTTC
>TRBJ1-2|NA|TRBV30|NA
CAWRPLPGGYTF
TGTGCCTGGCGCCCCCTCCCGGGGGGCTACACCTTC
>TRBJ1-1|once|TRBV29-1|NA
CSVVWTYPLNTEAFF
TGCAGCGTTGTTTGGACTTACCCTTTGAACACTGAAGCTTTCTTT
>TRBJ2-7|once|TRBV27|NA
CASSFRVNDEQYF
TGTGCCAGCAGTTTCAGGGTTAACGACGAGCAGTACTTC
>TRBJ1-4|NA|TRBV5-1|NA
CASSLIGAPNEKLFF
TGCGCCAGCAGCTTAATTGGGGCCCCTAATGAAAAACTGTTTTTT
>TRBJ2-1|NA|TRBV7-9|NA
CASSLMGGLFF
TGTGCCAGCAGCCTTATGGGGGGTCTGTTCTTC
>TRBJ2-1|NA|TRBV7-2|NA
CASSPLRDEQFF
TGTGCCAGCAGCCCCTTGCGTGATGAGCAGTTCTTC
>TRBJ2-3|NA|TRBV2|NA
CASTERGSTDTQYF
TGTGCCAGCACCGAACGCGGGAGCACAGATACGCAGTATTTT
>TRBJ1-2|NA|TRBV6-1|NA
CASSGTLGGSAYGYTF
TGTGCCAGCAGTGGGACCCTAGGAGGGAGTGCCTATGGCTACACCTTC
>TRBJ1-2|NA|TRBV2|NA
CASVRQETNYGYTF
TGTGCCAGCGTAAGACAGGAAACTAACTATGGCTACACCTTC
>TRBJ1-4|NA|TRBV7-6|TRBD1
CASSPRQGTNEKLFF
TGTGCCAGCAGCCCGCGACAGGGGACTAATGAAAAACTGTTTTTT
>TRBJ2-2|NA|TRBV5-1|TRBD2
CASSSGTINTGELFF
TGCGCCAGCAGCTCCGGGACTATTAACACCGGGGAGCTGTTTTTT
>TRBJ2-4|NA|TRBV2|TRBD1
CASGGTAKNIQYF
TGTGCCAGCGGTGGGACAGCAAAAAACATTCAGTACTTC
>TRBJ1-2|NA|TRBV28|TRBD1
CASSQGQGDYTF
TGTGCCAGCAGCCAAGGACAGGGAGACTACACCTTC
>TRBJ2-1|NA|TRBV2|TRBD2
CASSVQLGLAAYNEQFF
TGTGCCAGCAGTGTTCAACTGGGACTAGCGGCCTACAATGAGCAGTTCTTC
>TRBJ2-5|NA|TRBV28|TRBD1
CASSLSGGETQYF
TGTGCCAGCAGTTTGTCAGGGGGCGAGACCCAGTACTTC
>TRBJ2-1|NA|TRBV11-2|TRBD2
CASSLSSGRINEQFF
TGTGCCAGCAGCTTATCTAGCGGGAGGATCAATGAGCAGTTCTTC
>TRBJ2-3|NA|TRBV9|TRBD1
CASSGSTGEVVDTQYF
TGTGCCAGCAGCGGATCGACAGGGGAGGTTGTCGATACGCAGTATTTT
>TRBJ2-2|NA|TRBV5-1|TRBD2
CASSQREGRGGELFF
TGCGCCAGCAGCCAGCGGGAGGGCCGCGGCGGGGAGCTGTTTTTT
>TRBJ2-2|NA|TRBV9|NA
CASSGTQGRELFF
TGTGCCAGCAGCGGGACACAGGGACGGGAGCTGTTTTTT
>TRBJ2-3|NA|TRBV14|NA
CASSQGGADTQYF
TGTGCCAGCAGCCAAGGCGGCGCAGATACGCAGTATTTT
>TRBJ2-7|NA|TRBV7-8|TRBD2
CASSLGGSGRSYEQYF
TGTGCCAGCAGCTTAGGGGGTAGCGGGAGGTCCTACGAGCAGTACTTC
>TRBJ2-5|NA|TRBV5-1|NA
CASSWREETQYF
TGCGCCAGCAGCTGGAGGGAAGAGACCCAGTACTTC
>TRBJ2-1|NA|TRBV7-3|TRBD2
CASRLAGVENEQFF
TGTGCCAGCCGACTAGCGGGAGTTGAGAATGAGCAGTTCTTC
>TRBJ2-4|NA|TRBV4-1|TRBD2
CASSFLGGAKNIQYF
TGCGCCAGCAGCTTCCTCGGGGGGGCGAAAAACATTCAGTACTTC
>TRBJ1-4|NA|TRBV7-8|NA
CASIPGLRGEKLFF
TGTGCCAGCATACCGGGCCTCCGGGGAGAAAAACTGTTTTTT
>TRBJ2-2|NA|TRBV7-9|NA
CASSQGPGGELFF
TGTGCCAGCAGCCAGGGGCCGGGCGGGGAGCTGTTTTTT
>TRBJ2-2|NA|TRBV15|TRBD2
CATSITRDYRNTGELFF
TGTGCCACCAGCATCACCCGGGACTACCGAAACACCGGGGAGCTGTTTTTT
>TRBJ2-1|NA|TRBV9|NA
CASSQWTTRLSNEQFF
TGTGCCAGCAGCCAATGGACTACCCGGCTCAGCAATGAGCAGTTCTTC
>TRBJ1-2|few|TRBV4-1|TRBD1
CASSQVETGFYGYTF
TGCGCCAGCAGCCAAGTCGAGACAGGGTTCTATGGCTACACCTTC
>TRBJ2-7|NA|TRBV30|TRBD1
CAWRPEGTGRMEQYF
TGTGCCTGGAGGCCCGAGGGGACAGGGAGGATGGAGCAGTACTTC